The 15 T cell receptor beta chains below all came from one sample that was sequenced in a study of blood T cell repertoires in COVID-19. Clones were sequenced by immunoSEQ multiplex PCR, and TCRdb holds only the in-frame ones, with some missing. The sample shows 180,000 or so clones, roughly 76% of them seen only once. Sequencing was performed on peripheral blood. The receptors derive from a woman aged 40-49 years with COVID-19, enrolled during active disease.

The V and J genes are TRBV6-2 or TRBV6-3 and TRBJ2-3, with TRBD2 identical over 11 bases. J gave up 2 bases and V 6 bases, and 7 bases lay outside the gene matches. Germline assignment: CDR1 MNHEY and CDR2 SVGEGT. The CDR3 runs 16 residues. The CDR3 reads CASSPVAGGFTDTQYF. CDR3 bases: TGTGCCAGCAGCCCTGTAGCGGGAGGGTTCACAGATACGCAGTATTTT.

This clone was picked up one time. The chain employs TRBV19 and TRBJ2-7; possibly TRBD2 for D (5 bases). There are 16 residues in the CDR3. With 0 bases removed from V and 1 base from J, the gap between germline ends came to 13 bases. CDR1 and CDR2 from the germline V gene are LNHDA and SQIVND (reference sequence). DNA of the CDR3: TGTGCCAGTAGTATAGACGGGGAAGAGTGGTCCTACGAGCAGTACTTC. Translating it yields CASSIDGEEWSYEQYF.

The chain uses TRBV27 and TRBJ1-5; D is perhaps TRBD1 (6 bases). Trimming removed 6 bases from V and 3 bases from J, with 9 bases in between. The CDR3 spans 13 residues. Germline CDR1 reads MNHEY; CDR2 reads SMNVEV (reference sequence). DNA for the CDR3: TGTGCCAGCAGGAAGGGGGTCAATCAGCCCCAGCATTTT. Amino acid sequence: CASRKGVNQPQHF.

This clone was detected once. The chain couples TRBV30 to TRBJ1-1, with D perhaps TRBD1 (6 bases). The length of the CDR3 is 14 residues. Germline-derived CDR1 and CDR2 are GTSNPN and SVGIG (reference sequence). Trimming left V 3 bases short and J 4 bases short, with 15 bases between. CDR3 residues: CAWRGLGAGTEAFF. The CDR3, as DNA: TGTGCCTGGAGGGGGTTGGGGGCAGGCACTGAAGCTTTCTTT.

The V and J genes are TRBV5-6 and TRBJ1-1; 7 bases are a match to TRBD1. Germline V CDR1 and CDR2: SGHDT, YYEEEE. The V gene end was trimmed by 4 bases and the J gene end by 5 bases; junction bases not matched to a gene: 8. CDR3 length: 14 residues. Here the CDR3 reads CASSMTGRGTEAFF. The CDR3 DNA reads TGTGCCAGCAGCATGACAGGGAGAGGGACTGAAGCTTTCTTT. The full variable domain, its missing parts supplied by reference TRBV5-6 and TRBJ1-1, is DAGVTQSPTHLIKTRGQQVTLRCSPKSGHDTVSWYQQALGQGPQFIFQYYEEEERQRGNFPDRFSGHQFPNYSSELNVNALLLGDSALYLCASSMTGRGTEAFFGQGTRLTVV.

The V and J genes are TRBV28 and TRBJ1-1; the match to TRBD1 covers 8 bases. This CDR3 region has 13 residues. Per germline, CDR1 MDHEN and CDR2 SYDVKM. V was clipped by 6 bases and J by 11 bases; unmatched bases: 11. The CDR3 is CASSILLTGEAFF. DNA for the CDR3: TGTGCCAGCAGCATTCTTCTGACAGGGGAGGCTTTCTTT.

The rearrangement links TRBV5-6 to TRBJ2-5, with 9 bases identical to TRBD2. V was pared by 1 base and J by 1 base, with 2 bases of the junction left unmatched. Germline CDR1 SGHDT, CDR2 YYEEEE. The CDR3 has 15 amino acids. For the CDR3, the DNA is TGTGCCAGCAGCTTGTCGACTAGCGGCCAAGAGACCCAGTACTTC. Translation: CASSLSTSGQETQYF.

CDR3 sequence: CASSLASGQVYTF. Here the CDR3 DNA reads TGTGCCAGCAGCTTAGCCTCTGGACAGGTGTACACCTTC. V is TRBV7-9 and J is TRBJ1-2; TRBD1 matches at 7 bases. The CDR3 loop spans 13 amino acids. The trim removed 0 bases at V and 11 bases at J, leaving 6 bases unmatched. Germline loops: CDR1 SEHNR, CDR2 FQNEAQ (reference sequence).

The chain is built from TRBV7-8 and TRBJ2-3; a weak D match, TRBD2 (6 bases). The CDR3 covers 17 residues. V was trimmed by 3 bases and J by 4 bases, leaving 20 bases between them. CDR1 is SGHVS, CDR2 FQNEAQ, per germline. This CDR3 reads CASSLTPPGSRADTQYF. The CDR3 DNA is TGTGCCAGCAGCTTGACCCCGCCCGGGAGTAGGGCAGATACGCAGTATTTT.

At least ten counts were recorded for this clone. The chain has TRBV6-4 and TRBJ2-2; the D gene is possibly TRBD2 (5 bases). CDR1 is MRHNA and CDR2 is SNTAGT in the germline V gene. Trimming shortened V by 4 bases and J by 8 bases, and 11 bases separated the two germline ends. The CDR3 is 13 amino acids. CDR3 in DNA: TGTGCCAGCAGTGGGGGAGCGGCGGGGGAGCTGTTTTTT. It is translated as CASSGGAAGELFF.

The genes are TRBV15 and TRBJ1-5; 10 bases match TRBD1. After removal of 4 bases from V and 6 bases from J, the junction contained 6 bases not matched to a gene. CDR1 is LNHNV, CDR2 YYDKDF, per germline (reference sequence). This CDR3 is built from 15 residues. This CDR3 is CATSKDRGHLQPQHF. Written as DNA, the CDR3 is TGTGCCACCAGCAAAGACAGGGGGCATCTTCAGCCCCAGCATTTT.

The chain joins TRBV7-9 to TRBJ2-3, with 11 positions matching TRBD2. Trimming removed 5 bases from V and 2 bases from J; junction bases left unmatched: 9. Germline CDR1 reads SEHNR; CDR2 reads FQNEAQ (reference sequence). The CDR3 is 17 residues long. The CDR3: CASSPPRLAGSTDTQYF. In nucleotides, the CDR3 is TGTGCCAGCAGCCCCCCGCGACTAGCGGGATCCACAGATACGCAGTATTTT.

J is TRBJ2-7 and V is TRBV7-9, with TRBD2 matching over 7 bases. Unmatched junction bases numbered 16, after V lost 5 bases and J lost 0 bases. CDR1 and CDR2 from the germline V gene are SEHNR and FQNEAQ (reference sequence). The CDR3 contains 18 residues. CDR3 nucleotides: TGTGCCAGCAGCCCGAGCTGCTCGGGAGGAACTTGCTCCTACGAGCAGTACTTC. Its protein is CASSPSCSGGTCSYEQYF.

Only one count was recorded for this clone. The rearrangement uses TRBV6-5 and TRBJ1-2; possible D gene TRBD1, 5 bases. CDR1 is MNHEY, CDR2 SVGAGI, per germline. CDR3 length: 15 amino acids. Trimming left V 5 bases short and J 2 bases short, with 15 bases between. The CDR3 nucleotides read TGTGCCAGCAGTCTCATATCGACAGCCAACTATGGCTACACCTTC. Encoded protein: CASSLISTANYGYTF.

The V gene is TRBV6-1, the J gene TRBJ2-1; tentatively, D is TRBD1 (5 bases). V was trimmed by 2 bases and J by 6 bases, leaving 14 bases between them. This CDR3 region has 15 residues. Germline lookup yields CDR1 MNHNS and CDR2 SASEGT. The CDR3 sequence is CASSEQGRIGNEQFF. CDR3 DNA sequence: TGTGCCAGCAGTGAACAGGGCAGAATAGGCAATGAGCAGTTCTTC.